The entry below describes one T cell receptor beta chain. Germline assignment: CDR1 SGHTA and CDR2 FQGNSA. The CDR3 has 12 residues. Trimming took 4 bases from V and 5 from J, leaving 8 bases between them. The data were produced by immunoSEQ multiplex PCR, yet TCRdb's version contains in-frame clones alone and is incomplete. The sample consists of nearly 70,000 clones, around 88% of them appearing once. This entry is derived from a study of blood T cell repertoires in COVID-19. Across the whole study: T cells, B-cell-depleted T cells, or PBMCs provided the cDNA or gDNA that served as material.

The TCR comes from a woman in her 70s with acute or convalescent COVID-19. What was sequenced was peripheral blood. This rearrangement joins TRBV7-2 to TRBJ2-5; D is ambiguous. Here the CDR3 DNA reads TGTGCCAGCAGCTCCCCCGGGGAGACCCAGTACTTC. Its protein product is CASSSPGETQYF.